The next 13 T cell receptor beta chains were all read from a single sample in a study of cytomegalovirus exposure and HLA in healthy donors. This PCR relied on a set of 60 Vbeta primers and 13 Jbeta primers. Clones were sequenced by immunoSEQ multiplex PCR, and TCRdb holds only the in-frame ones, with some missing. The sample yields 200,000 to 300,000 clones, 84% seen once. Sequencing used PBMCs. The receptors were sampled from a woman aged 40 to 50 in good health and CMV-seropositive.

This clone has just a few counts. The genes are TRBV7-3 and TRBJ2-3; TRBD2 matches 10 bases. This CDR3 comprises 15 residues. V shed 5 bases and J 1 base; nucleotides not matched to a gene: 3. The germline V gene encodes CDR1 SGHTA and CDR2 FQGTGA. The CDR3 bases are TGTGCCAGCAGCCTTCTAGCGGGAGGCACAGATACGCAGTATTTT. It is translated as CASSLLAGGTDTQYF.

The CDR3 nucleotides read TGTGCCAGTACTCTCCCCGACAGGCCCAATCAGCCCCAGCATTTT. This encodes CASTLPDRPNQPQHF. The chain combines TRBV19 with TRBJ1-5, with D possibly TRBD1 on 6 matching bases. Deletions cut 7 bases from V and 3 bases from J, with 16 bases between. In germline, CDR1 is LNHDA, CDR2 SQIVND (reference sequence). The CDR3 contains 15 residues.

The gene calls are TRBV5-4 and TRBJ2-7; a weak D match, TRBD2 (6 bases). Trimming left V 4 bases short and J 7 bases short, with 21 bases between. Looked up from germline, CDR1 is SGHNT and CDR2 is YYREEE (reference sequence). This CDR3 has 15 residues. CDR3 loop: CASSPWDSHRGEQYF. The CDR3 bases are TGTGCCAGCAGCCCCTGGGACTCACACCGGGGTGAGCAGTACTTC.

The genes are TRBV7-9 and TRBJ1-1; D is possibly TRBD1 (5 bases). Germline-derived CDR1 and CDR2 are SEHNR and FQNEAQ (reference sequence). This CDR3 is built from 14 residues. Trimming took off 1 base at V and 1 base at J, with 7 bases between the two ends. The CDR3 nucleotides are TGTGCCAGCAGCTTAGGTGACAGGAACACTGAAGCTTTCTTT. Its protein is CASSLGDRNTEAFF. The full variable domain, with the rest looked up from reference TRBV7-9 and TRBJ1-1, is DTGVSQNPRHKITKRGQNVTFRCDPISEHNRLYWYRQTLGQGPEFLTYFQNEAQLEKSRLLSDRFSAERPKGSFSTLEIQRTEQGDSAMYLCASSLGDRNTEAFFGQGTRLTVV.

This rearrangement joins TRBV7-2 to TRBJ2-7; D unclear. The CDR3 has 14 residues. CDR1 and CDR2 (germline): SGHTA, FQGNSA. Trimming removed 3 bases from V and 6 bases from J, with 15 bases in between. This chain's CDR3 is CASSLASTIPEQYF. The DNA for the CDR3 is TGTGCCAGCAGCTTGGCATCAACCATCCCCGAGCAGTACTTC. Variable domain in full (rest from reference TRBV7-2 and TRBJ2-7): GAGVSQSPSNKVTEKGKDVELRCDPISGHTALYWYRQSLGQGLEFLIYFQGNSAPDKSGLPSDRFSAERTGGSVSTLTIQRTQQEDSAVYLCASSLASTIPEQYFGPGTRLTVT.

The V call is TRBV7-2, the J call TRBJ1-2; D gene uncertain. This CDR3 has 15 amino acids. The germline V and J ends were trimmed by 1 base and 7 bases, with 16 bases remaining between them. Germline loops: CDR1 SGHTA, CDR2 FQGNSA. The CDR3 DNA reads TGTGCCAGCAGCTTAGACCACCTGGCGCCGGGTGGCTACACCTTC. It translates to CASSLDHLAPGGYTF. The full variable domain, with the rest looked up from reference TRBV7-2 and TRBJ1-2, is GAGVSQSPSNKVTEKGKDVELRCDPISGHTALYWYRQSLGQGLEFLIYFQGNSAPDKSGLPSDRFSAERTGGSVSTLTIQRTQQEDSAVYLCASSLDHLAPGGYTFGSGTRLTVV.

This sequence joins TRBV6-4 and TRBJ2-5; 10 nucleotides line up with TRBD2. V shed 6 bases and J 2 bases; nucleotides not matched to a gene: 6. The CDR3 is made up of 15 amino acids. Germline CDR1 and CDR2: MRHNA and SNTAGT. CDR3 in DNA: TGTGCCAGCAGACCCGGACTAGCGGCGCAAGAGACCCAGTACTTC. This encodes CASRPGLAAQETQYF.

V usage is TRBV27 and J usage is TRBJ1-4, with TRBD1 identical over 9 bases. Germline lookup yields CDR1 MNHEY and CDR2 SMNVEV (reference sequence). V was pared by 2 bases and J by 4 bases, with 8 bases of the junction left unmatched. The CDR3 has 17 residues. The CDR3 sequence: CASSLTGTGLGNEKLFF. The CDR3 DNA reads TGTGCCAGCAGTTTAACCGGGACAGGGTTAGGTAATGAAAAACTGTTTTTT.

The chain carries TRBV10-2 and TRBJ1-5; unclear D gene. CDR3 length: 14 residues. In germline, CDR1 is WSHSY, CDR2 SAAADI. Trimming took 0 bases from V and 5 from J, leaving 8 bases between them. The CDR3 is CASSESRRDQPQHF. The CDR3 coding sequence is TGCGCCAGCAGTGAGTCAAGGAGAGATCAGCCCCAGCATTTT.

This chain links TRBV7-9 with TRBJ2-7, with TRBD2 matching 7 bases. CDR1 SEHNR and CDR2 FQNEAQ come from the germline V gene (reference sequence). The CDR3 totals 15 residues. J gave up 2 bases and V 2 bases, and 6 bases lay outside the gene matches. The CDR3 here is CASSLSASGPYEQYF. CDR3 DNA sequence: TGTGCCAGCAGCTTATCAGCTAGCGGACCCTACGAGCAGTACTTC.

The V call is TRBV27, the J call TRBJ1-2; 8 bases fit TRBD1. Trimming removed 6 bases from V and 6 bases from J; junction bases left unmatched: 6. In germline, CDR1 is MNHEY, CDR2 SMNVEV (reference sequence). This CDR3 comprises 13 residues. Here the CDR3 DNA reads TGTGCCAGCAGCCTCATGACAGGGGATGGCTACACCTTC. This sequence encodes CASSLMTGDGYTF.

The chain couples TRBV2 to TRBJ2-7; D is possibly TRBD1 (5 bases). The CDR3 loop spans 13 amino acids. The germline V and J ends were trimmed by 1 base and 8 bases, with 12 bases remaining between them. Germline lookup yields CDR1 SNHLY and CDR2 FYNNEI. CDR3 residues: CASSEGPRAQQYF. For the CDR3, the DNA is TGTGCCAGCAGTGAAGGCCCCAGGGCTCAGCAGTACTTC.

The chain joins TRBV5-1 to TRBJ2-1, with 7 nucleotides matching TRBD2. The CDR3 covers 14 residues. Germline V CDR1 and CDR2: SGHRS, YFSETQ. Trimming cost V 2 bases and J 7 bases; bases outside gene matches: 6. The CDR3 sequence is CASSFHWEGNEQFF. DNA of the CDR3: TGCGCCAGCAGCTTTCATTGGGAGGGTAATGAGCAGTTCTTC.